This T cell receptor (beta chain) was identified in a study of blood T cell repertoires in COVID-19 (dated by TCRdb to about 2020). With respect to the entire study: Samples from collaborators originated in the United States, Italy and Spain and spanned both the acute and convalescent phases of COVID-19. The material from the prospective study consisted of cDNA or gDNA derived from T cells, B-cell-depleted T cells, or PBMCs. Subjects who had been exposed to COVID-19, were actively infected with it, or had recovered from it provided the deeply sampled blood TCRbeta repertoires that made up the dataset. The repertoires were released in a freely available public database meant as a resource for research on the immune response to SARS-CoV-2. Samples came from the ongoing ImmuneRACE study (first 160 participants) plus 1,254 subjects from 6 global collaborators. The sample metadata nearly always contained a de-identified subject ID, COVID-19 status, age in years and sex. HLA class I and class II types, where available, came from metadata supplied by the sample provider rather than from assay-based typing.

Whole blood was collected in K2EDTA tubes by collaborating institutions according to the institutions' own protocols. For TCRbeta analysis, collaborators shipped samples as frozen whole blood, isolated PBMCs, or DNA extracted from either of those sample types. CDR1 and CDR2, per the germline V gene, are SGDLS and YYNGEE. The junction shows trimming of 0 bases on V and 4 bases on J, and the gene matches do not reach 0 bases of it. The CDR3 spans 14 residues, from the cysteine through the phenylalanine. Of all the DNA, just the CDR3 is kept, 42 bases in frame from base 1. This clone has a single count. The clone's antigen remains unknown. No per-base quality is available; no much larger clone lies one base away. TCRbeta CDR3 regions were amplified from genomic DNA using the immunoSEQ Assay, a bias-controlled multiplex PCR. Per the source publication's procedure: Nucleated cell counts per sample were estimated from amplification of reference gene primers within the assay. To quantify the absolute abundance of each unique TCRbeta CDR3 rearrangement, sequence reads were collapsed and filtered. For each sample, productive Simpson clonality was calculated as the square root of Simpson's diversity index over productive rearrangements. Held by TCRdb, this immuneACCESS table contains in-frame sequences only and omits some clones. Under half of the omission traces to an unresolved V gene where checked; the cause of the rest is unknown. D and trimming were read from the DNA, whereas the V and J calls and clone size are those reported in that table. The sample has 100,000 or so clones on record, 85% to 95% of them singletons. Under 5% of the sample comes from the top ten.

General findings and caveats noted by the study authors: The quantity of clinical and demographic metadata differed by source and by participant and was supplied without curation.

The V and J segments used are TRBV9 and TRBJ1-2, and TRBD1 aligns with 10 junction nucleotides. The TCR originated in a woman aged 45-65 years in a cohort sampled during active COVID-19. The source material was peripheral blood. The DNA sequence is TGTGCCAGCAGCGTAGGGGACAGGGGCTATGGCTACACCTTC. Its coded protein is CASSVGDRGYGYTF.